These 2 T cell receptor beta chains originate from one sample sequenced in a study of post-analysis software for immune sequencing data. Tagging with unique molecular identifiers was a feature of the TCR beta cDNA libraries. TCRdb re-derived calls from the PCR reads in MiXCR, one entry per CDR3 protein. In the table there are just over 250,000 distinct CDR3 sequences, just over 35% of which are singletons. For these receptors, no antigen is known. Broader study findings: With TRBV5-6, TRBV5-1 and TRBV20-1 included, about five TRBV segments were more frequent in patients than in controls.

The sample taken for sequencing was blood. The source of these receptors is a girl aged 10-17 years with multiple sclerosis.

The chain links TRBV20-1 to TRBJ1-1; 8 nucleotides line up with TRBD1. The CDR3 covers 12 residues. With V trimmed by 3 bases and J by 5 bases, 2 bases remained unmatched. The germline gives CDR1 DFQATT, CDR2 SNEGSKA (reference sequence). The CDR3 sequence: CSARTGVTEAFF. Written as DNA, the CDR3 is TGCAGTGCTAGGACAGGGGTTACTGAAGCTTTCTTT.

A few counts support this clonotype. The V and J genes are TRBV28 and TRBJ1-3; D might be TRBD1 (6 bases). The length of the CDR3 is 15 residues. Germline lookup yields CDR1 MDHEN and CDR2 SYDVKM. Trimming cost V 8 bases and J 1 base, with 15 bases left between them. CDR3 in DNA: TGTGCCAGCTGCGACAGGTTTCCGTCTGGAAACACCATATATTTT. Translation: CASCDRFPSGNTIYF. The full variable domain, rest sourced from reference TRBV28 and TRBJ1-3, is DVKVTQSSRYLVKRTGEKVFLECVQDMDHENMFWYRQDPGLGLRLIYFSYDVKMKEKGDIPEGYSVSREKKERFSLILESASTNQTSMYLCASCDRFPSGNTIYFGEGSWLTVV.